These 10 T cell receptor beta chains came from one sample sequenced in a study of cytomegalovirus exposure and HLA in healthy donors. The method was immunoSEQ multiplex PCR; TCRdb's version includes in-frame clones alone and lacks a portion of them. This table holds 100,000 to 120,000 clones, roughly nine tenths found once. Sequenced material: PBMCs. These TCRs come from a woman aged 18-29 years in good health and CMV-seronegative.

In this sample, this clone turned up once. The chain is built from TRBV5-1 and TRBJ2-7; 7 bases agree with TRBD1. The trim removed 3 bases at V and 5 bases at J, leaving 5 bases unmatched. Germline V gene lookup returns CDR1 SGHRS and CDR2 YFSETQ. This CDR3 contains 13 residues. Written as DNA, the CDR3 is TGCGCCAGCAGCTGGACAGGCCCCGACGAGCAGTACTTC. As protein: CASSWTGPDEQYF.

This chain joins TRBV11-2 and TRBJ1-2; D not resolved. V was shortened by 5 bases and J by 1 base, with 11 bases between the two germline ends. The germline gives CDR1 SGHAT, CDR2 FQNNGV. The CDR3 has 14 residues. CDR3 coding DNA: TGTGCCAGCAGCCTGACGAGGGTTAACTATGGCTACACCTTC. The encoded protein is CASSLTRVNYGYTF.

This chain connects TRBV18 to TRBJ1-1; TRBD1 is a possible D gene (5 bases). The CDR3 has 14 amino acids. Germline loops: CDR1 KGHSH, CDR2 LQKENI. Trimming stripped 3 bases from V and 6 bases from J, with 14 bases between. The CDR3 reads CASSPPSDRSEAFF. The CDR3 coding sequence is TGTGCCAGCTCACCCCCATCCGACAGATCTGAAGCTTTCTTT.

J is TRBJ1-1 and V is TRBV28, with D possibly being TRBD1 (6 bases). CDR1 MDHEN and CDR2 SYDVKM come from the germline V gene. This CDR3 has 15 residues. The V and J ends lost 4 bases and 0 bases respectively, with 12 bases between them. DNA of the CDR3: TGTGCCAGCAGTTGGGGGGGCGAAGTGAACACTGAAGCTTTCTTT. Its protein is CASSWGGEVNTEAFF.

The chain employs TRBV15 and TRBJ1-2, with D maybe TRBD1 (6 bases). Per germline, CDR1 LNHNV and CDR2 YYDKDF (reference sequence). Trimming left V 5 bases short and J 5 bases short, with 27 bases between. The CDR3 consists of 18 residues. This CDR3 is CATSEEDLRTATKYGYTF. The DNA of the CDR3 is TGTGCCACCAGCGAGGAGGATCTGCGGACAGCGACGAAGTATGGCTACACCTTC.

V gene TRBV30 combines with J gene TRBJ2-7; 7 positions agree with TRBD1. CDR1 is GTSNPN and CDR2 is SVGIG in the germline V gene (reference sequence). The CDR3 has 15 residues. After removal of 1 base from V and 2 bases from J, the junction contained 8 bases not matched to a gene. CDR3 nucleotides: TGTGCCTGGAGTGACGATCCAGGGGGACCCTACGAGCAGTACTTC. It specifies CAWSDDPGGPYEQYF.

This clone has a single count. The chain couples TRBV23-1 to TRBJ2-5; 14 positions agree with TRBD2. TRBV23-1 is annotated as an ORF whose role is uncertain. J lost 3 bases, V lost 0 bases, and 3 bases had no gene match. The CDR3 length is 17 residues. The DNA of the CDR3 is TGCGCCAGCAGTCAATCGGAGGGACTAGCGGGAGAAGAGACCCAGTACTTC. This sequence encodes CASSQSEGLAGEETQYF.

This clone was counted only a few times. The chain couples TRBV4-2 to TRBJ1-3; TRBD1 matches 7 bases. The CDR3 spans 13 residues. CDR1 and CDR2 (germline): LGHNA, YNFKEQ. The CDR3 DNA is TGTGCTGGACAGGACTTCTCTGGAAACACCATATATTTT. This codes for CAGQDFSGNTIYF.

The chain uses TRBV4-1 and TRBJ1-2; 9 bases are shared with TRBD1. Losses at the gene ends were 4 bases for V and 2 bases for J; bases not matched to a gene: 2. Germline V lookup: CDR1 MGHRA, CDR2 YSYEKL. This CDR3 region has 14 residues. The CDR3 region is CASSRGQGNYGYTF. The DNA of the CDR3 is TGCGCCAGCAGCCGGGGACAGGGCAACTATGGCTACACCTTC.

CDR3 nucleotide sequence: TGTGCCAGCAGCTTAGCGAACGGGAGAGGGACTGGGGCCAACGTCCTGACTTTC. This gives the protein CASSLANGRGTGANVLTF. V is TRBV7-9 and J is TRBJ2-6, with D possibly matching TRBD2 (6 bases). Trimming stripped 0 bases from V and 2 bases from J, with 14 bases between. Germline lookup yields CDR1 SEHNR and CDR2 FQNEAQ (reference sequence). This CDR3 region has 18 residues.